This T cell receptor beta chain was obtained from a study of PD-L1 blockade in urothelial cancer. The trim removed 2 bases at V and 6 bases at J, leaving 5 bases unmatched. This CDR3 has 15 amino acids. TCRdb's table, derived via immunoSEQ multiplex PCR, lists solely in-frame clones and lacks some. The sample lists more than 75,000 clones, more than 85% occurring once. This sequence joins TRBV23-1 and TRBJ2-1; 9 bases match TRBD1. TRBV23-1 is an open reading frame whose function is uncertain. Sequenced material: PBMCs, taken around atezolizumab (anti-PD-L1) treatment. The source of this sequence is a man aged 55 to 70 with urothelial cancer. The DNA of the CDR3 is TGCGCCAGCAGTCAAGTGGGGGACAGGGCCAATGAGCAGTTCTTC. This codes for CASSQVGDRANEQFF.